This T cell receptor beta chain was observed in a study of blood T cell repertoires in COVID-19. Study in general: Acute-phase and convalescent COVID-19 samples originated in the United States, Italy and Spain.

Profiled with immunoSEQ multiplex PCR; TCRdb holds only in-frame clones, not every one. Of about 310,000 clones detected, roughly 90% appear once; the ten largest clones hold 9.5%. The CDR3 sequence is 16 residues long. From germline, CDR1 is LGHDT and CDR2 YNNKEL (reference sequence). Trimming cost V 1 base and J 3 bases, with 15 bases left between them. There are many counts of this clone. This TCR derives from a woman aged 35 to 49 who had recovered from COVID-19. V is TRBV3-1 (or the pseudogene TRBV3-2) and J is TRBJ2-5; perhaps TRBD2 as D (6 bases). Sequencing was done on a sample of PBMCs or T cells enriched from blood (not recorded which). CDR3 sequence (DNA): TGTGCCAGCAGCCAAGGGGTATCGGGGGTTAAAGAGACCCAGTACTTC. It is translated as CASSQGVSGVKETQYF.